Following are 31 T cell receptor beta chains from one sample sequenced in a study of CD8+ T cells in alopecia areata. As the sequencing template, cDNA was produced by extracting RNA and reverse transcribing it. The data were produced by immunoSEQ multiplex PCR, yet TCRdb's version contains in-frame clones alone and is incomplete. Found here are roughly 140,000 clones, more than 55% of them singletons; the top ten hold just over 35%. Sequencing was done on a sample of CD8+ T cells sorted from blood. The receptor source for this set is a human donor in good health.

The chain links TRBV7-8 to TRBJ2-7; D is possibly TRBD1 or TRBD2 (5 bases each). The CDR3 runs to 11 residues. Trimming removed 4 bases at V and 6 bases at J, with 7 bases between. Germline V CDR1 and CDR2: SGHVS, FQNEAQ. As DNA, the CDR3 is TGTGCCAGCAGCTCAGGGACCGAGCAGTACTTC. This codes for CASSSGTEQYF.

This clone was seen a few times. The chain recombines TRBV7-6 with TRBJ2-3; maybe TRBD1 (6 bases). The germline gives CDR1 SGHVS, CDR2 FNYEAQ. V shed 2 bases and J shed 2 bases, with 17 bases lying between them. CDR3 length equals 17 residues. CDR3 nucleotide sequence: TGTGCCAGCAGCTTAAGGTCCGTCAGGGGACCCACAGATACGCAGTATTTT. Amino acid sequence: CASSLRSVRGPTDTQYF.

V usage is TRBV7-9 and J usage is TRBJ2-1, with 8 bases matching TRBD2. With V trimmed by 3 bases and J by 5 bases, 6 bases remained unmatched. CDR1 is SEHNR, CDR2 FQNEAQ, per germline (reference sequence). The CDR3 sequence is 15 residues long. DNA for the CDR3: TGTGCCAGCAGCTTGGTAGCGGGACTCAACAATGAGCAGTTCTTC. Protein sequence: CASSLVAGLNNEQFF.

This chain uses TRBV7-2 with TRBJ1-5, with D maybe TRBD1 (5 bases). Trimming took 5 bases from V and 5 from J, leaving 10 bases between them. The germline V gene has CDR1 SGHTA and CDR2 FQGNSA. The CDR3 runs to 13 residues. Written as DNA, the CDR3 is TGTGCCAGCAGCAGGCCGGGGGATCAGCCCCAGCATTTT. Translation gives CASSRPGDQPQHF.

CDR3 region: CASSLRGDTQYF. CDR3 coding DNA: TGTGCCAGCAGTTTAAGGGGGGATACGCAGTATTTT. The J gene is TRBJ2-3, the V gene TRBV27; the D gene is possibly TRBD1 (6 bases). Trimming shortened V by 2 bases and J by 6 bases, and 6 bases separated the two germline ends. CDR3 length equals 12 residues. Germline loops: CDR1 MNHEY, CDR2 SMNVEV (reference sequence).

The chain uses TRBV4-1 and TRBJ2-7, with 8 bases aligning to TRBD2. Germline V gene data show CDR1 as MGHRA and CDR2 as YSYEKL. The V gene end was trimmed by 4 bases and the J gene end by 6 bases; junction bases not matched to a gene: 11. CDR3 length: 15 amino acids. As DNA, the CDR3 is TGCGCCAGCAGCCCAACTAGCGGTGGGATCACCGAGCAGTACTTC. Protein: CASSPTSGGITEQYF.

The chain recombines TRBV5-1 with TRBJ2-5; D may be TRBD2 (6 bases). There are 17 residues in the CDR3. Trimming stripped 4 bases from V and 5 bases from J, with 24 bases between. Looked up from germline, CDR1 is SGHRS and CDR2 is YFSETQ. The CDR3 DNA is TGCGCCAGCAGCCCGGGCCCGGCGGCGGGACCAATGGAGACCCAGTACTTC. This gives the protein CASSPGPAAGPMETQYF. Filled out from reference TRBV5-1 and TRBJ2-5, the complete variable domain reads KAGVTQTPRYLIKTRGQQVTLSCSPISGHRSVSWYQQTPGQGLQFLFEYFSETQRNKGNFPGRFSGRQFSNSRSEMNVSTLELGDSALYLCASSPGPAAGPMETQYFGPGTRLLVL.

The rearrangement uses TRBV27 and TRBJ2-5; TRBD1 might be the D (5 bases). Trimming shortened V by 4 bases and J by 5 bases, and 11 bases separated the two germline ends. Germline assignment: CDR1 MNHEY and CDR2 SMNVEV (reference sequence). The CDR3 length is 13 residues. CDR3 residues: CASSSLGVETQYF. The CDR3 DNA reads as TGTGCCAGCAGTTCATTAGGGGTGGAGACCCAGTACTTC.

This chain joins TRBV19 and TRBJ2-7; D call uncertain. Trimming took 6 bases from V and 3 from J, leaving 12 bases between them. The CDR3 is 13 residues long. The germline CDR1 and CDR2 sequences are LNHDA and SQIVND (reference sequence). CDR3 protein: CASSFTAFYEQYF. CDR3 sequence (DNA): TGTGCCAGTAGCTTTACAGCTTTCTACGAGCAGTACTTC.

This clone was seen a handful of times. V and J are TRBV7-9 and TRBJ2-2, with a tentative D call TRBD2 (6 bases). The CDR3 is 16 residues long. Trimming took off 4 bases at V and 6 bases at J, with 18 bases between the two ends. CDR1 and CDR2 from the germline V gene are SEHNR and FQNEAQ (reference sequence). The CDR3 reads CASSSLDYRYPGELFF. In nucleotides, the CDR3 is TGTGCCAGCAGCTCGTTGGACTACAGGTATCCCGGGGAGCTGTTTTTT.

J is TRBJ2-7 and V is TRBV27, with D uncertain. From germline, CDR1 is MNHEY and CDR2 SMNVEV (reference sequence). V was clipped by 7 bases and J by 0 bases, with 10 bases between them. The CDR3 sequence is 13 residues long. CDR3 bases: TGTGCCAGCAAAAGGGAACCCTCCTACGAGCAGTACTTC. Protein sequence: CASKREPSYEQYF.

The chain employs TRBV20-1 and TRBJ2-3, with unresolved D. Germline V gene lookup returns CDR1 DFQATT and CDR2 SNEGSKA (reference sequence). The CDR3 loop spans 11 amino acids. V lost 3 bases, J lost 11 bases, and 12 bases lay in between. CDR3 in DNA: TGCAGTGCTAGGACCGCCCTAAGGCAGTATTTT. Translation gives CSARTALRQYF.

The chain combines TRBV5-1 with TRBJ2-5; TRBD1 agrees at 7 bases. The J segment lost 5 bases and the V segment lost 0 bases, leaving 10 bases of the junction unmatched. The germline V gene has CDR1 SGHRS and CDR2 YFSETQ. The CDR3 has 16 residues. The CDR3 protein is CASSLDDRAGRETQYF. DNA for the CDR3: TGCGCCAGCAGCTTGGACGACAGGGCGGGCCGGGAGACCCAGTACTTC.

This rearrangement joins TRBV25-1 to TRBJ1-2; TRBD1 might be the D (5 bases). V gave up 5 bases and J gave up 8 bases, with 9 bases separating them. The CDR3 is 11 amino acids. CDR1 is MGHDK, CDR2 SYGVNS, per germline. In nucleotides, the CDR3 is TGTGCCAGCAGTATGGGACGCGGCTACACCTTC. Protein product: CASSMGRGYTF.

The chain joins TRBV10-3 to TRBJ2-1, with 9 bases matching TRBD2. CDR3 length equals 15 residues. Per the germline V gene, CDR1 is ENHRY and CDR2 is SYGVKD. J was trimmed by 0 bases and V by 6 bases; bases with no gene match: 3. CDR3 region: CAISRSGSSYNEQFF. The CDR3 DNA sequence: TGTGCCATCAGCCGTAGCGGGAGCTCCTACAATGAGCAGTTCTTC.

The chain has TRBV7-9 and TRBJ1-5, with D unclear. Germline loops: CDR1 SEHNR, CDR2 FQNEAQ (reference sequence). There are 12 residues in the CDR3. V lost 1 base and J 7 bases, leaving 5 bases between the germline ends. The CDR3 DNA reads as TGTGCCAGCAGCTTAGGTACCCAGCCCCAGCATTTT. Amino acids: CASSLGTQPQHF.

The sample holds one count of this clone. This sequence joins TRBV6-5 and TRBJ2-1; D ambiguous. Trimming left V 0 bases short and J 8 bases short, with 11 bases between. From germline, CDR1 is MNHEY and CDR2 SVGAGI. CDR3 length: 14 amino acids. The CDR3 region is CASSYSGSLYEQFF. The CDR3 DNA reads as TGTGCCAGCAGTTACTCGGGCTCCCTTTATGAGCAGTTCTTC.

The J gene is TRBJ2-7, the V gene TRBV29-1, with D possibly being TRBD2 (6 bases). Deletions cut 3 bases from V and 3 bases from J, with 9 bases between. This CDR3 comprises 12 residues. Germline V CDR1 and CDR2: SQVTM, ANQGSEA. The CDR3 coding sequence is TGCAGCGTTGAGCTAGCGAGCTACGAGCAGTACTTC. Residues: CSVELASYEQYF.

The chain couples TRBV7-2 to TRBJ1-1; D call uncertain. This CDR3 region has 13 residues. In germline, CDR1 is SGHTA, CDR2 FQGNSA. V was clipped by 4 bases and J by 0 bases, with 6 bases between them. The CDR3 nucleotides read TGTGCCAGCAGCTGGGAACTGAACACTGAAGCTTTCTTT. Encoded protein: CASSWELNTEAFF.

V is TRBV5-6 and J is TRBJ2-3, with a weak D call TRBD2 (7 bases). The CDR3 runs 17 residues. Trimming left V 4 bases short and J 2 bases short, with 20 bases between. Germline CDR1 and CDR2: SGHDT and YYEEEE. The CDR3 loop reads CASSEAGGHSATDTQYF. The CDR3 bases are TGTGCCAGCAGCGAGGCCGGGGGGCATTCAGCCACAGATACGCAGTATTTT.

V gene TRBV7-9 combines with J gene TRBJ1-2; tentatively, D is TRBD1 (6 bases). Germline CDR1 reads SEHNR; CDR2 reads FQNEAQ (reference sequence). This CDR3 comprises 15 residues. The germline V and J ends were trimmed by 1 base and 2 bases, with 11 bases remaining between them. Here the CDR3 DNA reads TGTGCCAGCAGCTTAGGGGCAGGGGCCAACTATGGCTACACCTTC. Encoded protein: CASSLGAGANYGYTF.

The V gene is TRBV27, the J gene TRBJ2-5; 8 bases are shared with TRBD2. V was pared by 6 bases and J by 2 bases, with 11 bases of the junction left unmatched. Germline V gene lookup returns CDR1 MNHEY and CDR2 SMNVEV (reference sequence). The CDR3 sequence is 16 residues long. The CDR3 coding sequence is TGTGCCAGCAGGGTGGGGGCTAGCGGGCCTCAAGAGACCCAGTACTTC. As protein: CASRVGASGPQETQYF.

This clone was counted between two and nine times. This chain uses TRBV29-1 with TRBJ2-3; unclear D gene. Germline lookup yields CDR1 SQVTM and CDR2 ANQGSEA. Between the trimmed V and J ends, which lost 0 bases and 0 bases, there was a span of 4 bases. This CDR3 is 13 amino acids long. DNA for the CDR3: TGCAGCGTTGAAGAGGGTAGCACAGATACGCAGTATTTT. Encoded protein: CSVEEGSTDTQYF.

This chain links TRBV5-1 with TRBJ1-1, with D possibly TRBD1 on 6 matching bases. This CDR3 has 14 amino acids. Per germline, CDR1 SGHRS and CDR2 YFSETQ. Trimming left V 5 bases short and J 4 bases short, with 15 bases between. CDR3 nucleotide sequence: TGCGCCAGCAGTCCAAGTGGAGGGGGCACTGAAGCTTTCTTT. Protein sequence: CASSPSGGGTEAFF. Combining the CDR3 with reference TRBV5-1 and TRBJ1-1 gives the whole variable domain KAGVTQTPRYLIKTRGQQVTLSCSPISGHRSVSWYQQTPGQGLQFLFEYFSETQRNKGNFPGRFSGRQFSNSRSEMNVSTLELGDSALYLCASSPSGGGTEAFFGQGTRLTVV.

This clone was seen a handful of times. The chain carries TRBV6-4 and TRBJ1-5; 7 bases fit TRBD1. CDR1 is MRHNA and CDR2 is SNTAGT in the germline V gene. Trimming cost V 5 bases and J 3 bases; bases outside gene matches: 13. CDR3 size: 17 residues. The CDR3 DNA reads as TGTGCCAGCAGTCGGGAAACAGGGGAATGGAACAATCAGCCCCAGCATTTT. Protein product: CASSRETGEWNNQPQHF.

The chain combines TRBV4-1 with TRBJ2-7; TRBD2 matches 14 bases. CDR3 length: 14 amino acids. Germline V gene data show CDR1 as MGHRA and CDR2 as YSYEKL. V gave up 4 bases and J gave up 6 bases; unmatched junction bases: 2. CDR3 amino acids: CASSRGLAGVEQYF. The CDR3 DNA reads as TGCGCCAGCAGCCGGGGACTAGCGGGAGTCGAGCAGTACTTC.

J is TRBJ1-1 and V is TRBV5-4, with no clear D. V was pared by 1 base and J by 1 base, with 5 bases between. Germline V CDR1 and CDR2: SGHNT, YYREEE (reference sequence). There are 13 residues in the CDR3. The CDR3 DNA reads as TGTGCCAGCAGCTTGACCGAGAACACTGAAGCTTTCTTT. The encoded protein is CASSLTENTEAFF.

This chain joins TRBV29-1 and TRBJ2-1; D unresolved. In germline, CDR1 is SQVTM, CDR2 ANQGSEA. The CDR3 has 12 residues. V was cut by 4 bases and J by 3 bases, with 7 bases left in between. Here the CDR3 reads CSVVRDYNEQFF. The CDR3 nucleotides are TGCAGCGTTGTAAGGGACTACAATGAGCAGTTCTTC.

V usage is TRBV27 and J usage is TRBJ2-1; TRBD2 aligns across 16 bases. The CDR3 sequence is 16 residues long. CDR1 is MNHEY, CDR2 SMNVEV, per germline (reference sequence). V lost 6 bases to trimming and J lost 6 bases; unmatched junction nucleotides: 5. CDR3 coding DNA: TGTGCCAGCAGCCCCGGGACTAGCGGGAGGGCCAATGAGCAGTTCTTC. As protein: CASSPGTSGRANEQFF.

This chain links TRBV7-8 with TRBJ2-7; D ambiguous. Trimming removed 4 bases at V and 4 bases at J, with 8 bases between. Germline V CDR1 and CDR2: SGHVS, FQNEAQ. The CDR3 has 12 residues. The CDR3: CASSSRLYEQYF. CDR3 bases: TGTGCCAGCAGCTCTAGGCTGTACGAGCAGTACTTC.

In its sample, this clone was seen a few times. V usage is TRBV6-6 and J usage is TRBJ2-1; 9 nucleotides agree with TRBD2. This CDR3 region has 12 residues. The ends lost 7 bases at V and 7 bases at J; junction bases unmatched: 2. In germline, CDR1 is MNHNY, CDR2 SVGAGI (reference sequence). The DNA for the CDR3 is TGTGCCAGCACTCTAGCGGGGAATGAGCAGTTCTTC. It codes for CASTLAGNEQFF.